These 27 T cell receptor beta chains originate from one sample sequenced in a study of T cell responses to AZD1222 COVID-19 vaccine. The table came from immunoSEQ multiplex PCR; TCRdb's copy has only in-frame clones and leaves some out. The profile shows 150,000 to 200,000 clones, 90% to 95% of them singletons. Sequenced here: peripheral blood, sampled on day 0 of AZD1222 vaccination. These receptors were obtained from an adult in good health.

This clone appeared a single time. The V call is TRBV4-2, the J call TRBJ2-7, with 9 bases that match TRBD2. Looked up from germline, CDR1 is LGHNA and CDR2 is YNFKEQ. The CDR3 consists of 16 residues. Trimming took 4 bases from V and 0 from J; bases not matched to a gene: 7. The CDR3 bases are TGTGCCAGCAGCCCCCGACTAGCGGATAGCTCCTACGAGCAGTACTTC. Its translation: CASSPRLADSSYEQYF.

The chain combines TRBV5-6 with TRBJ1-2, with D tentatively TRBD1 (5 bases). The CDR3 runs to 14 residues. CDR1 SGHDT and CDR2 YYEEEE come from the germline V gene. V was shortened by 4 bases and J by 4 bases, with 14 bases between the two germline ends. DNA of the CDR3: TGTGCCAGCAGCCGACGGGGGTTTGGCTATGGCTACACCTTC. It translates to CASSRRGFGYGYTF.

The chain joins TRBV28 to TRBJ1-5, with 7 bases matching TRBD1. CDR1 is MDHEN, CDR2 SYDVKM, per germline. V shed 7 bases, J shed 9 bases, and the junction held 6 bases outside the gene matches. This CDR3 is 12 amino acids long. The CDR3 sequence: CASNLDRAPQHF. The CDR3 region has the DNA TGTGCCAGCAACCTTGACAGGGCGCCCCAGCATTTT.

The rearrangement links TRBV4-3 to TRBJ2-3; possibly TRBD2 for D (6 bases). From germline, CDR1 is LGHNA and CDR2 YSLEER. The CDR3 runs 16 residues. Trimming cost V 1 base and J 4 bases, with 15 bases left between them. CDR3 sequence (DNA): TGCGCCAGCAGCCAAGTCCGCGGGGCCGAGGCAGATACGCAGTATTTT. It translates to CASSQVRGAEADTQYF.

This chain joins TRBV6-5 and TRBJ2-7; D is unclear. V was cut by 4 bases and J by 7 bases, with 17 bases left in between. CDR3 length: 14 residues. CDR1 is MNHEY and CDR2 is SVGAGI in the germline V gene. The CDR3: CASSFSPWGSEQYF. CDR3 DNA: TGTGCCAGCAGTTTCTCCCCGTGGGGATCGGAGCAGTACTTC.

The genes are TRBV30 and TRBJ1-1; D is ambiguous. The germline V gene has CDR1 GTSNPN and CDR2 SVGIG (reference sequence). CDR3 length: 13 residues. Between the trimmed V and J ends, which lost 3 bases and 0 bases, there was a span of 8 bases. The CDR3 loop reads CAWSSGVNTEAFF. As DNA, the CDR3 is TGTGCCTGGAGCTCGGGTGTGAACACTGAAGCTTTCTTT.

The chain links TRBV7-9 to TRBJ2-1; the D is unclear. The CDR3 spans 13 residues. The germline CDR1 and CDR2 sequences are SEHNR and FQNEAQ (reference sequence). V was shortened by 0 bases and J by 12 bases, with 12 bases between the two germline ends. CDR3 coding DNA: TGTGCCAGCAGCTTAGCATCGACTGAGGCGCAGTTCTTC. Translation: CASSLASTEAQFF.

The rearrangement joins TRBV7-2 to TRBJ1-4; perhaps TRBD1 as D (6 bases). Germline V gene lookup returns CDR1 SGHTA and CDR2 FQGNSA. The CDR3 covers 13 residues. V lost 5 bases to trimming and J lost 9 bases, with 13 bases between them. The DNA for the CDR3 is TGTGCCAGCAGCCCCGGACAGAGTCAAAAACTGTTTTTT. Protein product: CASSPGQSQKLFF.

In its sample, this clone was seen a few times. The gene calls are TRBV7-3 and TRBJ2-5; 7 bases align to TRBD2. V lost 3 bases to trimming and J lost 9 bases; unmatched junction nucleotides: 13. The CDR3 is 15 residues long. CDR1 SGHTA and CDR2 FQGTGA come from the germline V gene. The CDR3: CASSLVGGTSGSQYF. The CDR3 nucleotides are TGTGCCAGCAGCTTGGTGGGAGGGACCTCGGGGTCCCAGTACTTC.

V is TRBV5-5 and J is TRBJ1-2; 10 positions agree with TRBD1. The J segment lost 4 bases and the V segment lost 4 bases, leaving 7 bases of the junction unmatched. The length of the CDR3 is 15 residues. CDR1 SGHKS and CDR2 YYEKEE come from the germline V gene (reference sequence). The CDR3 DNA is TGTGCCAGCAGCCAGACCGGGACAGGGGCCTATGGCTACACCTTC. Translated: CASSQTGTGAYGYTF.

The chain uses TRBV7-3 and TRBJ1-1; a possible D gene is TRBD1 (5 bases). Germline values: CDR1 SGHTA, CDR2 FQGTGA. V gave up 5 bases and J gave up 0 bases, with 10 bases separating them. The CDR3 covers 14 residues. This CDR3 reads CASSRSGMNTEAFF. The CDR3 DNA reads TGTGCCAGCAGCCGTTCAGGGATGAACACTGAAGCTTTCTTT.

V and J are TRBV5-1 and TRBJ2-2; no reliable D call. The CDR3 extends over 15 amino acids. From germline, CDR1 is SGHRS and CDR2 YFSETQ. V was clipped by 0 bases and J by 2 bases, with 8 bases between them. As DNA, the CDR3 is TGCGCCAGCAGCTTGGACGGCGGCAACACCGGGGAGCTGTTTTTT. This sequence encodes CASSLDGGNTGELFF.

A single count supports this clone. V is TRBV13 and J is TRBJ2-7; 10 bases are a match to TRBD1. V was clipped by 5 bases and J by 4 bases; unmatched bases: 2. The CDR3 sequence is 13 residues long. CDR1 is PRHDT and CDR2 is FYEKMQ in the germline V gene (reference sequence). CDR3 protein: CASSRGQGYEQYF. For the CDR3, the DNA is TGTGCCAGCAGCCGGGGACAGGGGTACGAGCAGTACTTC. Full variable domain (outside the CDR3, taken from reference TRBV13 and TRBJ2-7): AAGVIQSPRHLIKEKRETATLKCYPIPRHDTVYWYQQGPGQDPQFLISFYEKMQSDKGSIPDRFSAQQFSDYHSELNMSSLELGDSALYFCASSRGQGYEQYFGPGTRLTVT.

The count of this clone is one. The chain has TRBV7-2 and TRBJ2-3; possibly TRBD1 for D (6 bases). Germline V gene data show CDR1 as SGHTA and CDR2 as FQGNSA. Trimming removed 5 bases from V and 5 bases from J, with 8 bases in between. There are 12 residues in the CDR3. CDR3 loop: CASSKGGDTQYF. CDR3 sequence (DNA): TGTGCCAGCAGCAAAGGGGGAGATACGCAGTATTTT. Combining the CDR3 with reference TRBV7-2 and TRBJ2-3 gives the whole variable domain GAGVSQSPSNKVTEKGKDVELRCDPISGHTALYWYRQSLGQGLEFLIYFQGNSAPDKSGLPSDRFSAERTGGSVSTLTIQRTQQEDSAVYLCASSKGGDTQYFGPGTRLTVL.

The chain joins TRBV11-1 to TRBJ1-1; D uncertain. The germline V gene encodes CDR1 SGHAT and CDR2 FQDESV (reference sequence). CDR3 length: 16 amino acids. The V gene lost 3 bases and the J gene lost 5 bases, with 19 bases spanning the gap. CDR3 sequence: CASSFSPRLEGTEAFF. CDR3 nucleotides: TGTGCCAGCAGCTTTTCCCCCAGGTTAGAGGGAACTGAAGCTTTCTTT.

This chain uses TRBV7-2 with TRBJ1-6; D is unclear. This CDR3 region has 18 residues. Trimming took 5 bases from V and 6 from J, leaving 23 bases between them. Germline CDR1 reads SGHTA; CDR2 reads FQGNSA. CDR3 in DNA: TGTGCCAGCAGCAACCGGGCCAAATTATCTGTGGGTAATTCACCCCTCCACTTT. Translation: CASSNRAKLSVGNSPLHF. Full variable domain (remainder filled in from reference TRBV7-2 and TRBJ1-6): GAGVSQSPSNKVTEKGKDVELRCDPISGHTALYWYRQSLGQGLEFLIYFQGNSAPDKSGLPSDRFSAERTGGSVSTLTIQRTQQEDSAVYLCASSNRAKLSVGNSPLHFGNGTRLTVT.

The chain couples TRBV28 to TRBJ2-5; TRBD1 or TRBD2 may be the D gene (5 bases each). The V gene's germline CDR1 is MDHEN and CDR2 SYDVKM. The CDR3 is made up of 13 amino acids. Between the trimmed V and J ends, which lost 5 bases and 5 bases, there was a span of 12 bases. The CDR3 is CASSLGTPETQYF. The CDR3 nucleotides are TGTGCCAGCAGTCTAGGGACGCCGGAGACCCAGTACTTC.

This clone was counted a few times. The CDR3 reads CASSSLAGGNNEQFF. The CDR3 bases are TGTGCCAGCAGTTCACTAGCGGGAGGCAACAATGAGCAGTTCTTC. This chain links TRBV28 with TRBJ2-1; 12 positions agree with TRBD2. Germline V CDR1 and CDR2: MDHEN, SYDVKM. The CDR3 consists of 15 residues. Germline trimming cut 4 bases from V and 5 bases from J; bases unmatched to any gene: 3.

CDR3 sequence: CASSLPRGVTEAFF. DNA for the CDR3: TGTGCCAGTAGTCTCCCCAGGGGGGTAACTGAAGCTTTCTTT. The chain combines TRBV19 with TRBJ1-1; 7 positions agree with TRBD1. This CDR3 has 14 residues. Germline CDR1 and CDR2: LNHDA and SQIVND (reference sequence). V shed 5 bases and J 5 bases; nucleotides not matched to a gene: 8. The complete variable domain, with remaining parts taken from reference TRBV19 and TRBJ1-1, reads DGGITQSPKYLFRKEGQNVTLSCEQNLNHDAMYWYRQDPGQGLRLIYYSQIVNDFQKGDIAEGYSVSREKKESFPLTVTSAQKNPTAFYLCASSLPRGVTEAFFGQGTRLTVV.

This sequence joins TRBV19 and TRBJ1-5, with TRBD1 as a possible D gene (5 bases). Trimming left V 4 bases short and J 11 bases short, with 15 bases between. The CDR3 runs 13 residues. From germline, CDR1 is LNHDA and CDR2 SQIVND (reference sequence). The CDR3 is CASSTRPGVAQHF. The CDR3 DNA is TGTGCCAGTAGTACCCGGCCGGGGGTTGCCCAGCATTTT. Based on the CDR3 plus reference TRBV19 and TRBJ1-5, the full variable domain is DGGITQSPKYLFRKEGQNVTLSCEQNLNHDAMYWYRQDPGQGLRLIYYSQIVNDFQKGDIAEGYSVSREKKESFPLTVTSAQKNPTAFYLCASSTRPGVAQHFGDGTRLSIL.

The chain joins TRBV30 to TRBJ2-1; TRBD2 aligns across 9 bases. The ends lost 1 base at V and 3 bases at J; junction bases unmatched: 1. The CDR3 length is 14 residues. CDR1 GTSNPN and CDR2 SVGIG come from the germline V gene (reference sequence). The CDR3 here is CAWSGGRVYNEQFF. DNA of the CDR3: TGTGCCTGGAGTGGCGGGAGGGTCTACAATGAGCAGTTCTTC.

The chain combines TRBV27 with TRBJ1-4; the D gene is possibly TRBD1 (5 bases). The CDR3 runs to 18 residues. Per germline, CDR1 MNHEY and CDR2 SMNVEV (reference sequence). V lost 3 bases to trimming and J lost 0 bases, with 17 bases between them. The CDR3 sequence: CASSLRPWDVATNEKLFF. Here the CDR3 DNA reads TGTGCCAGCAGTTTGCGACCTTGGGACGTGGCAACTAATGAAAAACTGTTTTTT. Full variable domain (remainder filled in from reference TRBV27 and TRBJ1-4): EAQVTQNPRYLITVTGKKLTVTCSQNMNHEYMSWYRQDPGLGLRQIYYSMNVEVTDKGDVPEGYKVSRKEKRNFPLILESPSPNQTSLYFCASSLRPWDVATNEKLFFGSGTQLSVL.

This chain joins TRBV18 and TRBJ2-5, with D possibly TRBD1 on 7 matching bases. Germline CDR1 is KGHSH and CDR2 is LQKENI. Trimming removed 1 base from V and 5 bases from J, with 23 bases in between. This CDR3 contains 18 residues. DNA of the CDR3: TGTGCCAGCTCACCACGGCCAGGGGGGAAGGTAGACACGGAGACCCAGTACTTC. Protein: CASSPRPGGKVDTETQYF.

This clone was seen once. The rearrangement links TRBV5-4 to TRBJ2-1, with 7 bases lining up with TRBD1. After removal of 0 bases from V and 2 bases from J, the junction contained 2 bases not matched to a gene. Germline V CDR1 and CDR2: SGHNT, YYREEE (reference sequence). The CDR3 runs to 15 residues. The CDR3 bases are TGTGCCAGCAGCTTGGACAGGGGAACCTACAATGAGCAGTTCTTC. It yields the protein CASSLDRGTYNEQFF.

V and J are TRBV4-2 and TRBJ2-3; no definite D call. The CDR3 consists of 14 residues. Trimming took off 1 base at V and 5 bases at J, with 10 bases between the two ends. Germline CDR1 and CDR2: LGHNA and YNFKEQ. CDR3 loop: CASSQGRGGDTQYF. The CDR3 DNA sequence: TGTGCCAGCAGCCAAGGCCGAGGTGGAGATACGCAGTATTTT.

This clone was observed a single time. The chain is built from TRBV7-3 and TRBJ1-1, with D uncertain. With 1 base removed from V and 4 bases from J, the gap between germline ends came to 10 bases. The CDR3 consists of 14 residues. CDR1 and CDR2 from the germline V gene are SGHTA and FQGTGA. The CDR3 loop reads CASSLNPGITEAFF. In DNA form, the CDR3 reads TGTGCCAGCAGCTTAAATCCGGGGATCACTGAAGCTTTCTTT.

The V gene is TRBV9, the J gene TRBJ2-5; tentative D call: TRBD1 (5 bases). The CDR3 extends over 16 amino acids. Per germline, CDR1 SGDLS and CDR2 YYNGEE. V was cut by 6 bases and J by 2 bases, with 20 bases left in between. For the CDR3, the DNA is TGTGCCAGCACCGTGTCGCAGGGCGGCGTGCAAGAGACCCAGTACTTC. It specifies CASTVSQGGVQETQYF.